These 29 T cell receptor beta chains came from one sample sequenced in a study of cytomegalovirus exposure and HLA in healthy donors. 13 Jbeta primers and 60 Vbeta primers were used for the PCR. The table came from immunoSEQ multiplex PCR; TCRdb's copy has only in-frame clones and leaves some out. The table includes around 190,000 clones, 60% to 80% detected once. The sample was PBMCs. The origin of the receptors is a man in his sixties in good health and CMV-seronegative.

This CDR3 reads CSASNHGEQYF. The CDR3 region has the DNA TGCAGTGCTAGCAATCACGGCGAGCAGTACTTC. This chain joins TRBV20-1 and TRBJ2-7, with D unclear. Trimming pared 3 bases from V and 6 bases from J, leaving 9 bases between. Looked up from germline, CDR1 is DFQATT and CDR2 is SNEGSKA (reference sequence). CDR3 length: 11 residues.

A few counts support this clone. V and J are TRBV10-3 and TRBJ1-1; D is perhaps TRBD1 (6 bases). Deletions cut 6 bases from V and 5 bases from J, with 16 bases between. Per germline, CDR1 ENHRY and CDR2 SYGVKD. The CDR3 is made up of 14 amino acids. The CDR3 region is CAIRGDIRDTEAFF. The DNA for the CDR3 is TGTGCCATCAGGGGGGACATTCGGGATACTGAAGCTTTCTTT.

In this sample, this clone turned up once. The chain links TRBV4-3 to TRBJ2-5; 9 bases are a match to TRBD2. The CDR3 has 17 residues. Germline values: CDR1 LGHNA, CDR2 YSLEER. V dropped 3 bases and J dropped 0; count of bases not matched to a gene: 8. The CDR3 spells CASSQAWAGGDQETQYF. CDR3 DNA: TGCGCCAGCAGCCAGGCCTGGGCGGGAGGGGACCAAGAGACCCAGTACTTC.

This clone was recorded a few times. This chain uses TRBV27 with TRBJ2-7; no clear D. Germline assignment: CDR1 MNHEY and CDR2 SMNVEV (reference sequence). The CDR3 extends over 17 amino acids. The V and J ends lost 5 bases and 0 bases respectively, with 20 bases between them. The CDR3 loop is CASSPRPTLLNSYEQYF. CDR3 sequence (DNA): TGTGCCAGCAGTCCACGACCGACTCTTTTAAACTCCTACGAGCAGTACTTC.

V gene TRBV30 combines with J gene TRBJ2-1; D might be TRBD2 (5 bases). The CDR3 totals 12 residues. From germline, CDR1 is GTSNPN and CDR2 SVGIG (reference sequence). Between the trimmed V and J ends, which lost 2 bases and 7 bases, there was a span of 9 bases. CDR3 sequence reads: CAWSPGLNEQFF. For the CDR3, the DNA is TGTGCCTGGAGTCCGGGGTTAAATGAGCAGTTCTTC.

The chain combines TRBV2 with TRBJ1-2; D ambiguous. Between the trimmed V and J ends, which lost 2 bases and 8 bases, there was a span of 18 bases. The CDR3 is made up of 15 amino acids. The germline gives CDR1 SNHLY, CDR2 FYNNEI. CDR3: CASSETPAGGRGYTF. CDR3 sequence (DNA): TGTGCCAGCAGTGAAACCCCCGCCGGCGGTAGGGGCTACACCTTC.

V is TRBV6-1 and J is TRBJ1-2; 10 bases match TRBD1. V lost 7 bases, J lost 4 bases, and 3 bases stayed unmatched. The germline CDR1 and CDR2 sequences are MNHNS and SASEGT. CDR3 length: 13 residues. Written as DNA, the CDR3 is TGTGCCAGCATAGGGGACAGGGGCTATGGCTACACCTTC. Its translation is CASIGDRGYGYTF.

The chain combines TRBV28 with TRBJ1-5; D not resolved. Germline V lookup: CDR1 MDHEN, CDR2 SYDVKM. The CDR3 is 13 residues long. Between the trimmed V and J ends, which lost 2 bases and 5 bases, there was a span of 7 bases. CDR3 coding DNA: TGTGCCAGCAGTTTAAACATTGATCAGCCCCAGCATTTT. Amino acids: CASSLNIDQPQHF.

This clone came up once. V and J are TRBV29-1 and TRBJ1-3; the D is unclear. V lost 7 bases, J lost 3 bases, and 7 bases lay in between. Germline lookup yields CDR1 SQVTM and CDR2 ANQGSEA. The CDR3 runs to 11 residues. The CDR3 bases are TGCAGCGCTCACAGTGGAAACACCATATATTTT. Translating gives CSAHSGNTIYF.

This chain uses TRBV6-5 with TRBJ2-5; 8 bases line up with TRBD2. The CDR3 has 14 residues. V lost 8 bases and J lost 4; bases outside the gene matches: 9. CDR1 is MNHEY, CDR2 SVGAGI, per germline. CDR3 sequence: CASREGRGGETQYF. The DNA for the CDR3 is TGTGCCAGCCGGGAGGGGCGAGGAGGAGAGACCCAGTACTTC.

The rearrangement joins TRBV19 to TRBJ2-7, with 8 bases aligning to TRBD1. The germline V gene encodes CDR1 LNHDA and CDR2 SQIVND (reference sequence). Unmatched junction bases numbered 9, after V lost 8 bases and J lost 6 bases. CDR3 length: 13 amino acids. The CDR3 here is CASGQGGSLEQYF. CDR3 sequence (DNA): TGTGCCAGTGGACAGGGAGGTTCCCTCGAGCAGTACTTC.

This sequence joins TRBV7-8 and TRBJ2-1; 7 nucleotides line up with TRBD2. J was trimmed by 0 bases and V by 5 bases; bases with no gene match: 7. In germline, CDR1 is SGHVS, CDR2 FQNEAQ. The CDR3 runs to 16 residues. Here the CDR3 reads CASSRIAGSSYNEQFF. CDR3 coding DNA: TGTGCCAGCAGCCGAATAGCGGGCAGCTCCTACAATGAGCAGTTCTTC.

The chain carries TRBV7-2 and TRBJ1-2, with D unclear. Trimming stripped 8 bases from V and 1 base from J, with 5 bases between. Germline CDR1 SGHTA, CDR2 FQGNSA. CDR3 length: 11 residues. The CDR3 here is CASEINYGYTF. The CDR3 DNA reads TGTGCCAGCGAGATTAACTATGGCTACACCTTC.

The chain combines TRBV2 with TRBJ2-3; 10 bases agree with TRBD2. The CDR3 has 15 residues. The ends lost 7 bases at V and 0 bases at J; junction bases unmatched: 4. The germline V gene has CDR1 SNHLY and CDR2 FYNNEI. The CDR3 loop reads CASNEREGSTDTQYF. Here the CDR3 DNA reads TGTGCCAGCAATGAGCGGGAGGGTAGCACAGATACGCAGTATTTT.

The chain is built from TRBV6-5 and TRBJ2-4, with D unresolved. Germline CDR1 reads MNHEY; CDR2 reads SVGAGI. With 2 bases removed from V and 0 bases from J, the gap between germline ends came to 5 bases. This CDR3 spans 14 amino acids. The CDR3 is CASSYKLAKNIQYF. DNA for the CDR3: TGTGCCAGCAGTTACAAGCTAGCCAAAAACATTCAGTACTTC.

The rearrangement joins TRBV5-1 to TRBJ1-5; D perhaps matches TRBD1 (6 bases). The CDR3 spans 15 residues. V gave up 0 bases and J gave up 2 bases, with 9 bases separating them. Germline CDR1 and CDR2: SGHRS and YFSETQ. The CDR3 DNA follows: TGCGCCAGCAGCTTGGCGCCAGGGGGCAATCAGCCCCAGCATTTT. Protein: CASSLAPGGNQPQHF.

CDR3 nucleotides: TGTGCCAGCAGCTTAGGAGGGTTGAGCTATGGCTACACCTTC. Translating it yields CASSLGGLSYGYTF. The V and J genes are TRBV7-9 and TRBJ1-2; D remains unclear. Germline CDR1 reads SEHNR; CDR2 reads FQNEAQ (reference sequence). V was clipped by 1 base and J by 4 bases, with 10 bases between them. The CDR3 covers 14 residues.

This clone was observed a few times. The V gene is TRBV6-6, the J gene TRBJ2-3; no clear D gene. Germline-derived CDR1 and CDR2 are MNHNY and SVGAGI (reference sequence). The ends were cut back, 0 bases at V and 4 bases at J, with 8 bases in the middle. This CDR3 has 14 amino acids. The CDR3 sequence is CASSYSIAPDTQYF. The CDR3 bases are TGTGCCAGCAGTTACTCGATTGCGCCAGATACGCAGTATTTT.

The chain couples TRBV6-5 to TRBJ1-1, with 7 positions matching TRBD1. Per germline, CDR1 MNHEY and CDR2 SVGAGI. The trim removed 6 bases at V and 5 bases at J, leaving 9 bases unmatched. This CDR3 contains 14 residues. CDR3 nucleotide sequence: TGTGCCAGCAGCCCCAGGACAGGAGGGACTGAAGCTTTCTTT. It is translated as CASSPRTGGTEAFF.

This chain links TRBV27 with TRBJ2-1; 10 nucleotides align to TRBD2. J was trimmed by 3 bases and V by 4 bases; bases with no gene match: 6. The germline gives CDR1 MNHEY, CDR2 SMNVEV (reference sequence). This CDR3 has 16 amino acids. This CDR3 reads CASSSRLAGGYNEQFF. The CDR3 DNA is TGTGCCAGCAGTTCCCGACTAGCGGGCGGCTACAATGAGCAGTTCTTC.

The chain recombines TRBV7-9 with TRBJ2-6; maybe TRBD2 (5 bases). V was clipped by 3 bases and J by 0 bases, with 9 bases between them. This CDR3 has 16 amino acids. Germline V gives CDR1 SEHNR, CDR2 FQNEAQ (reference sequence). CDR3 region: CASSFVAGSGANVLTF. Written as DNA, the CDR3 is TGTGCCAGCAGCTTCGTGGCGGGCTCTGGGGCCAACGTCCTGACTTTC.

This sequence joins TRBV7-9 and TRBJ1-4; no firm D call. From germline, CDR1 is SEHNR and CDR2 FQNEAQ (reference sequence). Between the trimmed V and J ends, which lost 5 bases and 7 bases, there was a span of 11 bases. This CDR3 contains 13 residues. The CDR3 protein is CASSEGLPEKLFF. CDR3 bases: TGTGCCAGCAGCGAAGGACTGCCTGAAAAACTGTTTTTT. The whole variable domain, filled in from reference TRBV7-9 and TRBJ1-4, reads DTGVSQNPRHKITKRGQNVTFRCDPISEHNRLYWYRQTLGQGPEFLTYFQNEAQLEKSRLLSDRFSAERPKGSFSTLEIQRTEQGDSAMYLCASSEGLPEKLFFGSGTQLSVL.

V usage is TRBV28 and J usage is TRBJ1-4, with TRBD1 matching over 8 bases. V lost 3 bases and J lost 4; bases outside the gene matches: 7. CDR1 and CDR2 (germline): MDHEN, SYDVKM. The CDR3 contains 16 residues. This CDR3 reads CASSFPGQGINEKLFF. Written as DNA, the CDR3 is TGTGCCAGCAGTTTCCCTGGACAGGGTATTAATGAAAAACTGTTTTTT.

Comments on this clone: One junction end does not reproduce the germline sequence, and a read error may be involved. The chain is built from TRBV6-5 and TRBJ1-2; TRBD1 is a possible D gene (6 bases). The CDR3 totals 13 residues. Germline V lookup: CDR1 MNHEY, CDR2 SVGAGI. CDR3 DNA: TGTGCCAGCAGTTATGACAGGAATTATGGCTACCCCTTC. It is translated as CASSYDRNYGYPF.

The sample holds a few counts of this clone. The rearrangement links TRBV7-3 to TRBJ1-2, with D perhaps matching TRBD1 (6 bases). The CDR3 length is 15 residues. Germline V gene lookup returns CDR1 SGHTA and CDR2 FQGTGA. V lost 5 bases, J lost 0 bases, and 13 bases lay in between. As DNA, the CDR3 is TGTGCCAGCAGCGCCGACAGGTCCTCTAACTATGGCTACACCTTC. It codes for CASSADRSSNYGYTF.

J is TRBJ2-3 and V is TRBV9; weak D call: TRBD2 (6 bases). Germline V gives CDR1 SGDLS, CDR2 YYNGEE. The CDR3 totals 17 residues. V lost 0 bases to trimming and J lost 1 base, with 15 bases between them. The CDR3 reads CASSVEGAGMGTDTQYF. The CDR3, as DNA: TGTGCCAGCAGCGTAGAAGGCGCGGGGATGGGCACAGATACGCAGTATTTT.

As for this clone: At one of its ends the junction is not consistent with the germline gene, which may arise from a read error. The chain is built from TRBV7-9 and TRBJ1-2, with 9 bases lining up with TRBD1. Germline V gives CDR1 SEHNR, CDR2 FQNEAQ (reference sequence). This CDR3 is built from 12 residues. Here the CDR3 DNA reads TGTTCCAGCACCCGGACAGGGGATGGCTACACCTTC. Translating it yields CSSTRTGDGYTF. The full variable domain, rest sourced from reference TRBV7-9 and TRBJ1-2, is DTGVSQNPRHKITKRGQNVTFRCDPISEHNRLYWYRQTLGQGPEFLTYFQNEAQLEKSRLLSDRFSAERPKGSFSTLEIQRTEQGDSAMYLCSSTRTGDGYTFGSGTRLTVV.

This chain joins TRBV7-7 and TRBJ1-4; 8 bases align to TRBD1. CDR3 length equals 15 residues. The germline V gene encodes CDR1 SSHAT and CDR2 FNYEAQ (reference sequence). Trimming took 0 bases from V and 8 from J; bases not matched to a gene: 5. In DNA, the CDR3 is TGTGCCAGCAGCTTAGCCCAGGGGGCAGGCGAAAAACTGTTTTTT. Amino acids: CASSLAQGAGEKLFF. The variable domain in full, completed from reference TRBV7-7 and TRBJ1-4, reads GAGVSQSPRYKVTKRGQDVTLRCDPISSHATLYWYQQALGQGPEFLTYFNYEAQPDKSGLPSDRFSAERPEGSISTLTIQRTEQRDSAMYRCASSLAQGAGEKLFFGSGTQLSVL.

This sequence joins TRBV2 and TRBJ1-2; 7 positions agree with TRBD1. The CDR3 has 15 residues. Germline-derived CDR1 and CDR2 are SNHLY and FYNNEI. With 5 bases clipped from V and 8 bases from J, the junction kept 14 bases outside the gene matches. Here the CDR3 reads CASSPLRLGGGGYTF. CDR3 nucleotides: TGTGCCAGCAGTCCCTTACGTCTAGGGGGCGGGGGCTACACCTTC.